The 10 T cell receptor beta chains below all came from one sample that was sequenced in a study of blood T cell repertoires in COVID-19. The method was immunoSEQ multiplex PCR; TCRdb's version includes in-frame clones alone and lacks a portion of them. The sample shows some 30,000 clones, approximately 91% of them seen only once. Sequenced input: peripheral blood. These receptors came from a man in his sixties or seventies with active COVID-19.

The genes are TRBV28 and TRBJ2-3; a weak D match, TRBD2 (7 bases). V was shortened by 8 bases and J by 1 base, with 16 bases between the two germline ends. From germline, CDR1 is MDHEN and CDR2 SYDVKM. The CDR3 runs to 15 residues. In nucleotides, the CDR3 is TGTGCCAGCCTCGAAGGGGGGGGAGGCACAGATACGCAGTATTTT. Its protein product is CASLEGGGGTDTQYF.

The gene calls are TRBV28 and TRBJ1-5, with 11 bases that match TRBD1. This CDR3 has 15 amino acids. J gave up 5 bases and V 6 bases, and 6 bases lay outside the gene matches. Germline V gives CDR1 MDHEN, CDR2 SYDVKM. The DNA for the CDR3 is TGTGCCAGCAGCCCGGACAGGGGGCAGGATCAGCCCCAGCATTTT. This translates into CASSPDRGQDQPQHF.

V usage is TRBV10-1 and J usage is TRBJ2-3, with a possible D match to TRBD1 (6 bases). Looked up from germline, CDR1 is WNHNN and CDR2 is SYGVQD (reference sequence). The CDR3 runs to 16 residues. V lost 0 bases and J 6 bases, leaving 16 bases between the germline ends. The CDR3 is CASSESWSGVMDTQYF. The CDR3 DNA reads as TGCGCCAGCAGTGAGTCCTGGTCAGGGGTTATGGATACGCAGTATTTT.

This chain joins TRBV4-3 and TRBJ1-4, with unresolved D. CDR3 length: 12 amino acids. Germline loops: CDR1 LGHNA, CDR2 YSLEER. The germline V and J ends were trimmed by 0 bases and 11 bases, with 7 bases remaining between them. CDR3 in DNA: TGCGCCAGCAGCCAAGATCCCGGGAAACTGTTTTTT. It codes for CASSQDPGKLFF.

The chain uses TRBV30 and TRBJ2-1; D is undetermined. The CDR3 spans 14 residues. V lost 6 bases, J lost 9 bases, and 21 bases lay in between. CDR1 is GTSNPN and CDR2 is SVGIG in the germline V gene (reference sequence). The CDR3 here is CACNSIFRVPEQFF. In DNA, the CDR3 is TGTGCCTGTAACTCCATTTTTAGAGTCCCTGAGCAGTTCTTC.

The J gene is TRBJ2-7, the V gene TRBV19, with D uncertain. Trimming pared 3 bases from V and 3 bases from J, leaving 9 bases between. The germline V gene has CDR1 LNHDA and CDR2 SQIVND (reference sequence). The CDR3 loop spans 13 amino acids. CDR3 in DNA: TGTGCCAGTAGTATGAAGCGAAACTACGAGCAGTACTTC. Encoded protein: CASSMKRNYEQYF.

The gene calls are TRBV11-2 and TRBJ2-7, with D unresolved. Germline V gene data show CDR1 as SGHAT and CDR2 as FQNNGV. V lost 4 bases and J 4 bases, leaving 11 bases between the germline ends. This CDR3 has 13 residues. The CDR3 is CASSSRQVYEQYF. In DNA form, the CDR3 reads TGTGCCAGCAGCTCCCGTCAGGTTTACGAGCAGTACTTC.

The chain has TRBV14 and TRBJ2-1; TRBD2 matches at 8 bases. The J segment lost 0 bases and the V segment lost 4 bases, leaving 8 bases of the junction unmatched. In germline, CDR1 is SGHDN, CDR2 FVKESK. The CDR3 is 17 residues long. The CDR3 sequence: CASSRQRGTSSYNEQFF. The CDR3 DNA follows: TGTGCCAGCAGCCGTCAGCGGGGGACGAGCTCCTACAATGAGCAGTTCTTC.

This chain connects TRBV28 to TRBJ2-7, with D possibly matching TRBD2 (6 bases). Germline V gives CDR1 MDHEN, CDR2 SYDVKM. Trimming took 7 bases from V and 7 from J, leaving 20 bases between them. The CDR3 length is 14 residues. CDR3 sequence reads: CASTTPTGGWEQYF. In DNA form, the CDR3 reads TGTGCCAGCACCACTCCGACTGGGGGGTGGGAGCAGTACTTC.

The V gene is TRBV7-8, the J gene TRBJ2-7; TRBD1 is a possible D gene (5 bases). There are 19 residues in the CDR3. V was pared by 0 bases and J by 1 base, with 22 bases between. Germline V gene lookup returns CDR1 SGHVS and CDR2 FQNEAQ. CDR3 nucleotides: TGTGCCAGCAGCTTAGCGCGGTTTTTCGCAGGGCAGTCTTCCTACGAGCAGTACTTC. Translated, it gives CASSLARFFAGQSSYEQYF.